The 18 T cell receptor beta chains given below trace back to one sample, sequenced in a study of CD8+CD57+ T cells in acquired aplastic anemia. Using genomic DNA as the template, TCR beta VDJ and CDR3 profiling was carried out. TCRdb ran MiXCR on the reads and lists one entry per CDR3 protein. The table records 200,000 or so distinct CDR3 sequences, less than 65% of them present only once. The sample comprised sorted CD4+, CD8+, or CD8+CD57+ T cells (not recorded which) from PBMCs. The source is a human donor with severe aplastic anemia or a healthy control (not recorded which).

V gene TRBV19 combines with J gene TRBJ2-7, with D unresolved. This CDR3 region has 14 residues. The V end was cut by 3 bases, the J end by 3 bases, with 12 bases between. Germline-derived CDR1 and CDR2 are LNHDA and SQIVND (reference sequence). The DNA of the CDR3 is TGTGCCAGTAGTATGTCGGATATCCTCTACGAGCAGTACTTC. It translates to CASSMSDILYEQYF.

This clonotype was seen many times. The V call is TRBV15, the J call TRBJ1-4; perhaps TRBD1 as D (5 bases). Trimming took 3 bases from V and 6 from J, leaving 14 bases between them. The germline V gene encodes CDR1 LNHNV and CDR2 YYDKDF (reference sequence). The CDR3 runs to 15 residues. DNA for the CDR3: TGTGCCACCAGCAGCACTGTCCAGGGTTATGAAAAACTGTTTTTT. Translating it yields CATSSTVQGYEKLFF.

The rearrangement joins TRBV7-2 to TRBJ1-2, with D perhaps matching TRBD1 (6 bases). This CDR3 is 14 amino acids long. The V end lost 1 base, the J end lost 4 bases, and 10 bases lay between the germline ends. Germline V lookup: CDR1 SGHTA, CDR2 FQGNSA. CDR3 amino acids: CASSLVSGVYGYTF. The CDR3 DNA sequence: TGTGCCAGCAGCTTAGTCTCAGGGGTCTATGGCTACACCTTC.

The chain uses TRBV10-3 and TRBJ2-7; D might be TRBD1 (6 bases). Trimming removed 6 bases at V and 0 bases at J, with 9 bases between. Germline V gene lookup returns CDR1 ENHRY and CDR2 SYGVKD. CDR3 length: 13 amino acids. CDR3 sequence reads: CAIRDSNSYEQYF. CDR3 in DNA: TGTGCCATCAGGGACAGTAACTCCTACGAGCAGTACTTC.

V is TRBV7-9 and J is TRBJ1-2; D may be TRBD1 (5 bases). Germline CDR1 reads SEHNR; CDR2 reads FQNEAQ (reference sequence). The CDR3 loop spans 12 amino acids. V lost 5 bases and J lost 8, with 12 bases in between. CDR3 loop: CASSRAGSGYTF. Here the CDR3 DNA reads TGTGCCAGCAGCCGGGCAGGGAGCGGCTACACCTTC.

This chain uses TRBV9 with TRBJ2-2, with TRBD2 matching 8 bases. This CDR3 contains 14 residues. V lost 4 bases and J lost 6; bases outside the gene matches: 5. CDR1 is SGDLS and CDR2 is YYNGEE in the germline V gene. In DNA form, the CDR3 reads TGTGCCAGCAGCCCTCGGACTAGCTCCGGGGAGCTGTTTTTT. Amino acid sequence: CASSPRTSSGELFF.

In its sample, this clonotype was seen a few times. The chain links TRBV11-1 to TRBJ2-3; 7 bases are a match to TRBD2. The CDR3 spans 15 residues. The V gene's germline CDR1 is SGHAT and CDR2 FQDESV (reference sequence). The CDR3 region is CASPRKGGQSDTQYF. Here the CDR3 DNA reads TGTGCTAGCCCCCGGAAGGGAGGGCAGTCAGATACGCAGTATTTT.

The chain uses TRBV20-1 and TRBJ2-2, with TRBD2 as a possible D gene (5 bases). This CDR3 contains 14 residues. The germline gives CDR1 DFQATT, CDR2 SNEGSKA (reference sequence). Between the trimmed V and J ends, which lost 3 bases and 2 bases, there was a span of 10 bases. The CDR3 is CSASLARNTGELFF. CDR3 in DNA: TGCAGTGCTAGCCTAGCCCGAAACACCGGGGAGCTGTTTTTT.

The sample holds many counts of this clonotype. The chain couples TRBV19 to TRBJ1-1, with D unresolved. Germline V gene lookup returns CDR1 LNHDA and CDR2 SQIVND (reference sequence). The CDR3 contains 11 residues. Trimming pared 5 bases from V and 10 bases from J, leaving 11 bases between. This CDR3 reads CASSADDGAFF. The CDR3 region has the DNA TGTGCCAGTAGTGCCGACGACGGAGCTTTCTTT.

This clonotype was recorded a few times. The V and J genes are TRBV2 and TRBJ1-2; the D is unclear. V was trimmed by 11 bases and J by 8 bases, leaving 15 bases between them. The CDR3 runs to 11 residues. Germline V gene sequence: CDR1 SNHLY, CDR2 FYNNEI. As DNA, the CDR3 is TGTGCCTCCCGGCCCCCCAGAGGCTACACCTTC. Translating it yields CASRPPRGYTF.

The chain joins TRBV2 to TRBJ1-2; D is perhaps TRBD1 (5 bases). The CDR3 has 15 residues. Trimming left V 3 bases short and J 3 bases short, with 14 bases between. Germline V gene sequence: CDR1 SNHLY, CDR2 FYNNEI. The CDR3 reads CASSETGTPYYGYTF. The CDR3 nucleotides are TGTGCCAGCAGTGAGACCGGGACGCCTTACTATGGCTACACCTTC.

The chain links TRBV9 to TRBJ2-7, with D possibly matching TRBD1 (6 bases). The CDR3 totals 14 residues. CDR1 SGDLS and CDR2 YYNGEE come from the germline V gene. The V end lost 3 bases, the J end lost 3 bases, and 13 bases lay between the germline ends. The CDR3 reads CASSDRDNNYEQYF. CDR3 DNA: TGTGCCAGCAGCGACCGGGACAACAACTACGAGCAGTACTTC.

This clonotype was seen a handful of times. The rearrangement joins TRBV27 to TRBJ2-7, with D tentatively TRBD2 (6 bases). The germline CDR1 and CDR2 sequences are MNHEY and SMNVEV (reference sequence). CDR3 size: 18 residues. The germline V and J ends were trimmed by 3 bases and 3 bases, with 24 bases remaining between them. The CDR3 DNA follows: TGTGCCAGCAGTTTTTGCATTCGGAAACTGCCGGGAGTCTACGAGCAGTACTTC. Its protein is CASSFCIRKLPGVYEQYF.

This clonotype has a handful of counts. This rearrangement joins TRBV29-1 to TRBJ1-2; D remains unclear. Germline V gives CDR1 SQVTM, CDR2 ANQGSEA. V was trimmed by 5 bases and J by 7 bases, leaving 8 bases between them. The CDR3 spans 10 residues. This chain's CDR3 is CSVLHGGYTF. The DNA of the CDR3 is TGCAGCGTTCTACACGGTGGCTACACCTTC.

The rearrangement joins TRBV9 to TRBJ1-1, with a weak D call TRBD1 (5 bases). V lost 1 base and J 4 bases, leaving 14 bases between the germline ends. The CDR3 totals 15 residues. The V gene's germline CDR1 is SGDLS and CDR2 YYNGEE. In DNA form, the CDR3 reads TGTGCCAGCAGCGTACGGGGGGGTGTTGGCACTGAAGCTTTCTTT. It encodes CASSVRGGVGTEAFF. The variable domain in full, completed from reference TRBV9 and TRBJ1-1, reads DSGVTQTPKHLITATGQRVTLRCSPRSGDLSVYWYQQSLDQGLQFLIQYYNGEERAKGNILERFSAQQFPDLHSELNLSSLELGDSALYFCASSVRGGVGTEAFFGQGTRLTVV.

This clonotype was detected a few times. This chain connects TRBV7-2 to TRBJ2-1, with TRBD1 as a possible D gene (5 bases). The V and J ends lost 5 bases and 0 bases respectively, with 11 bases between them. Germline CDR1 and CDR2: SGHTA and FQGNSA. CDR3 length: 15 residues. The CDR3 nucleotides read TGTGCCAGCAGCGCGACAGCGAGCTCCTACAATGAGCAGTTCTTC. Its translation is CASSATASSYNEQFF.

About this clonotype: At one end the junction does not follow the germline gene, possibly because of a read error. The rearrangement links TRBV7-7 to TRBJ2-5; 9 nucleotides match TRBD2. CDR3 length: 13 residues. Germline values: CDR1 SSHAT, CDR2 FNYEAQ (reference sequence). CDR3 residues: CASRLAGEETQYF. The CDR3 DNA reads as TGTGCTAGCAGATTAGCGGGGGAAGAGACCCAGTACTTC.

This clonotype came up a few times. V usage is TRBV5-6 and J usage is TRBJ2-7; TRBD1 aligns across 10 bases. Trimming at V came to 4 bases and at J to 3 bases, leaving 7 bases not matched to a gene. Germline CDR1 reads SGHDT; CDR2 reads YYEEEE. The CDR3 consists of 15 residues. The CDR3 protein is CASSARDRGVYEQYF. The DNA of the CDR3 is TGTGCCAGCAGCGCCCGGGACAGGGGTGTCTACGAGCAGTACTTC.